Reported below is one T cell receptor beta chain. These data are taken from a study of blood T cell repertoires in COVID-19. Overall study context: Material from acute and convalescent COVID-19 was sourced from the United States, Italy and Spain. The cDNA or gDNA used as material had been derived from T cells, B-cell-depleted T cells, or PBMCs.

Across about two dozen US areas, participants ranged in age from roughly 18 to 95 years. Per the original methods: Using reference gene primer amplification, nucleated cell counts were estimated. Clones were read by immunoSEQ multiplex PCR, and TCRdb kept only the in-frame ones, dropping some. The V and J calls and clone size are taken from that table; D and trimming were inferred from the DNA. Here the sample spans approximately 270,000 clones, 70% to 90% being singletons. The sample consisted of PBMCs or T cells enriched from blood (not recorded which). This sequence was found in a man aged 35 to 55 who had recovered from COVID-19.

The CDR3 loop is CASRVDPAAGELFF. CDR3 nucleotides: TGTGCCAGCAGAGTCGACCCCGCGGCGGGGGAGCTGTTTTTT. This chain joins TRBV6-5 and TRBJ2-2, with no clear D. CDR1 and CDR2 (germline): MNHEY, SVGAGI. Trimming left V 6 bases short and J 8 bases short, with 16 bases between. The CDR3 is 14 amino acids.